Listed below are T cell receptor beta chains from one sample, sequenced in a study of T cell responses to AZD1222 COVID-19 vaccine. Using immunoSEQ multiplex PCR, the repertoire was profiled, and TCRdb retains in-frame clones only, with some absent. The sample lists under 130,000 clones; over 70% were seen once. Here the sequenced sample was peripheral blood, taken on day 0 of AZD1222 vaccination. The source is an adult in good health. Each CDR3 is given with its conserved first and last residue. The D gene is left open where the match is weak. Rows give clone size only sometimes, using once, few, many, or a class for an expanded clone.

D gene,CDR3 length,clone size,J gene,V gene,CDR3 DNA,CDR3 protein
.,13,.,TRBJ1-5,TRBV6-5,TGTGCCAGCACCCCCCAGGGAGGCCAGCCCCAGCATTTT,CASTPQGGQPQHF
.,14,once,TRBJ1-2,TRBV6-2/TRBV6-3,TGTGCCAGCAGTTACTCGATCCCGGGGGTAGGCTACACCTTC,CASSYSIPGVGYTF
.,13,.,TRBJ1-4,TRBV6-2/TRBV6-3,TGTGCCAGCAGTTCCGGACCAGGTGAAAAACTGTTTTTT,CASSSGPGEKLFF
.,15,.,TRBJ2-7,TRBV7-2,TGTGCCAGCAGCCTAGGGGGGACAGTGTCCTACGAGCAGTACTTC,CASSLGGTVSYEQYF
TRBD1,16,.,TRBJ2-5,TRBV7-9,TGTGCCAGCACCAGGACAGGCGACTCGTACCAAGAGACCCAGTACTTC,CASTRTGDSYQETQYF
.,13,.,TRBJ2-7,TRBV12-3/TRBV12-4,TGTGCCAGCCGTCCCGCTGGGGGTTACGAGCAGTACTTC,CASRPAGGYEQYF
TRBD1,16,.,TRBJ2-7,TRBV9,TGTGCCAGCAGCGTAGATCTTTACGGGACAGAAGAGAAGCAGTACTTC,CASSVDLYGTEEKQYF
TRBD2,14,.,TRBJ2-3,TRBV24-1,TGTGCCACCAGCGATCGGGGGGGTACAGATACGCAGTATTTT,CATSDRGGTDTQYF
TRBD2,14,once,TRBJ2-5,TRBV28,TGTGCCACCAACGGGGCGGGAGGCGGAGAGACCCAGTACTTC,CATNGAGGGETQYF
.,16,.,TRBJ1-1,TRBV7-6,TGTGCCAGCAGCTTAGATCCGGCAGGGATGAACACTGAAGCTTTCTTT,CASSLDPAGMNTEAFF
.,14,.,TRBJ1-6,TRBV6-4,TGTGCCAGCAGTGTGGCAGGTGGTAATTCACCCCTCCACTTT,CASSVAGGNSPLHF
.,13,.,TRBJ1-3,TRBV30,TGTGCCTGGAGTGTTAGCTCTGGAAACACCATATATTTT,CAWSVSSGNTIYF
TRBD1,14,.,TRBJ1-1,TRBV28,TGTGCCAGCATTTGGGGACAGTCGAACACTGAAGCTTTCTTT,CASIWGQSNTEAFF
.,16,.,TRBJ2-2,TRBV7-6,TGTGCCAGCAGCTTGGTCGGGAGCCCCAACACCGGGGAGCTGTTTTTT,CASSLVGSPNTGELFF
TRBD1,15,.,TRBJ1-6,TRBV10-1,TGCGCCAGCAGCCTTGGACAGGGGGCAAATTCACCCCTCCACTTT,CASSLGQGANSPLHF
TRBD1,15,.,TRBJ1-1,TRBV27,TGTGCCAGCAGTACACGGGACAGACCGAACACTGAAGCTTTCTTT,CASSTRDRPNTEAFF
.,14,.,TRBJ2-7,TRBV7-9,TGTGCCAGCAGCCCTATCTCGTTCCCCTACGAGCAGTACTTC,CASSPISFPYEQYF
.,13,.,TRBJ2-5,TRBV10-1,TGCGCCAGCAGTGTTAGGAAAGAGGAGACCCAGTACTTC,CASSVRKEETQYF
TRBD1,19,.,TRBJ2-5,TRBV4-2,TGTGCCAGCAGCCAAGATCCACTCCGGGACAGTCCGTACCAAGAGACCCAGTACTTC,CASSQDPLRDSPYQETQYF
TRBD1,15,.,TRBJ1-1,TRBV19,TGTGCCAGTACTACAAGATCGGGACAGGGGGCTGAAGCTTTCTTT,CASTTRSGQGAEAFF
.,16,.,TRBJ2-6,TRBV7-2,TGTGCCAGCTCCATAAGCGGCGGCGCTGGGGCCAACGTCCTGACTTTC,CASSISGGAGANVLTF
.,16,once,TRBJ2-5,TRBV7-7,TGTGCTAGCAGCTCCTCGGACTGGCCCGAACAAGAGACCCAGTACTTC,CASSSSDWPEQETQYF
TRBD2,18,.,TRBJ2-5,TRBV7-2,TGTGCCAGCAGCTCATCAGGCCTAGCGGGGGCGGCGGAGGAGACCCAGTACTTC,CASSSSGLAGAAEETQYF
.,16,once,TRBJ2-4,TRBV6-6,TGTGCCAGCCGACCTCGAGGAGGGGACACCGAAAACATTCAGTACTTC,CASRPRGGDTENIQYF
.,15,.,TRBJ1-3,TRBV7-9,TGTGCCAGCAGCTTACAGGGGATGATTGGAAACACCATATATTTT,CASSLQGMIGNTIYF
.,13,once,TRBJ1-6,TRBV6-5,TGTGCCAGCACCAGTTCCTATAATTCACCCCTCCACTTT,CASTSSYNSPLHF
.,16,few,TRBJ2-2,TRBV3-1/TRBV3-2,TGTGCCAGCAGCACCCGACTAGTCGGGATCGCCGGGGAGCTGTTTTTT,CASSTRLVGIAGELFF
.,15,few,TRBJ1-5,TRBV4-3,TGCGCCAGCAGCCAAGATAACGACAGCAATCAGCCCCAGCATTTT,CASSQDNDSNQPQHF
TRBD2,20,.,TRBJ2-5,TRBV23-1,TGCGCCAGCAGTCACCCCCGAGTACGGACTAGCGGGGGTTACCAAGAGACCCAGTACTTC,CASSHPRVRTSGGYQETQYF
.,14,.,TRBJ2-2,TRBV7-2,TGTGCCAGCAGCCGCGGACAGTTGGACGGGGAGCTGTTTTTT,CASSRGQLDGELFF
.,14,few,TRBJ1-2,TRBV7-2,TGTGCCAGCAGCTACCGGGACACATCTCGTGGCTACACCTTC,CASSYRDTSRGYTF
.,16,.,TRBJ2-3,TRBV9,TGTGCCAGCAGCGCTGACTTAGACCCTAGCACAGATACGCAGTATTTT,CASSADLDPSTDTQYF
TRBD2,20,.,TRBJ2-4,TRBV4-3,TGCGCCAGCAGCCAAGAGCCCGGGACTAGCGGGACCTTAGCCAAAAACATTCAGTACTTC,CASSQEPGTSGTLAKNIQYF
.,13,.,TRBJ1-3,TRBV7-9,TGTGCCAGCAGCTCCCGGGGCGAATACACCATATATTTT,CASSSRGEYTIYF
.,15,.,TRBJ1-6,TRBV18,TGTGCCAGCTCACCTCAAGGGGCCTATAATTCACCCCTCCACTTT,CASSPQGAYNSPLHF